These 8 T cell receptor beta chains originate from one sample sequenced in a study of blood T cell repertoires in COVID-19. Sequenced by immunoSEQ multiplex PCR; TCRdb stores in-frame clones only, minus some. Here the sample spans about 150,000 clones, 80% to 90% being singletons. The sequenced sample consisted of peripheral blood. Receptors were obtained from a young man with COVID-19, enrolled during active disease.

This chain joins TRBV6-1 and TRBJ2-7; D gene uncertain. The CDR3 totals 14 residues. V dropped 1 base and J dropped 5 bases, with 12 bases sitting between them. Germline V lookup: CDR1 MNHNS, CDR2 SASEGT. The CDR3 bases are TGTGCCAGCAGTGAAGTCGCCGGAGCCCACGAGCAGTACTTC. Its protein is CASSEVAGAHEQYF.

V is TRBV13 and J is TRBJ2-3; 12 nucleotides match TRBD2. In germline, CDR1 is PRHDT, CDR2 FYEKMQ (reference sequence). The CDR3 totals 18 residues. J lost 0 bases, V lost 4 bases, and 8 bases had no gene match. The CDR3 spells CASSSWTSGALSTDTQYF. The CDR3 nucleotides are TGTGCCAGCAGCTCTTGGACTAGCGGGGCTCTTAGCACAGATACGCAGTATTTT. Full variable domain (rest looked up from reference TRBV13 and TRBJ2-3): AAGVIQSPRHLIKEKRETATLKCYPIPRHDTVYWYQQGPGQDPQFLISFYEKMQSDKGSIPDRFSAQQFSDYHSELNMSSLELGDSALYFCASSSWTSGALSTDTQYFGPGTRLTVL.

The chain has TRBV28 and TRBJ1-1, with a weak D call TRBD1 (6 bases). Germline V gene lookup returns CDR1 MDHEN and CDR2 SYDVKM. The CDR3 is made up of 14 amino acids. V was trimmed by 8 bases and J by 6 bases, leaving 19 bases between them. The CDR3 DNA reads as TGTGCCAGCCTCTCGTTGATTCAGGGGTCTGAAGCTTTCTTT. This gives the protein CASLSLIQGSEAFF. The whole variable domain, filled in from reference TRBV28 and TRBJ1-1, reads DVKVTQSSRYLVKRTGEKVFLECVQDMDHENMFWYRQDPGLGLRLIYFSYDVKMKEKGDIPEGYSVSREKKERFSLILESASTNQTSMYLCASLSLIQGSEAFFGQGTRLTVV.

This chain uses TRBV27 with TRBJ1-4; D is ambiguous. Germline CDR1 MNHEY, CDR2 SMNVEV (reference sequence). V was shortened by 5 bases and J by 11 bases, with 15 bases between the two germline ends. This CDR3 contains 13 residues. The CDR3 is CASSIHRTGKLFF. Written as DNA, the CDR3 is TGTGCCAGCAGTATACACCGGACGGGGAAACTGTTTTTT. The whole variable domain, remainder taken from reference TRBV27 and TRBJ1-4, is EAQVTQNPRYLITVTGKKLTVTCSQNMNHEYMSWYRQDPGLGLRQIYYSMNVEVTDKGDVPEGYKVSRKEKRNFPLILESPSPNQTSLYFCASSIHRTGKLFFGSGTQLSVL.

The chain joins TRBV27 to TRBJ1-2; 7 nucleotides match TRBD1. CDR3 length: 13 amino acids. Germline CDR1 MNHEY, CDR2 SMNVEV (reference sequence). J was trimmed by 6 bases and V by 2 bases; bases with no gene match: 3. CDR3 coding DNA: TGTGCCAGCAGTTTAACAGGGGCGCATGGCTACACCTTC. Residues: CASSLTGAHGYTF.

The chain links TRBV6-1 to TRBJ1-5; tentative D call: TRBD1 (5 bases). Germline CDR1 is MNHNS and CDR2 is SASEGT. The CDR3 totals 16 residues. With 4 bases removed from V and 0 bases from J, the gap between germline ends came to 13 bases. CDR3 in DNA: TGTGCCAGCAGTGCCGTTCAGGGTTATAGCAATCAGCCCCAGCATTTT. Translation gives CASSAVQGYSNQPQHF.

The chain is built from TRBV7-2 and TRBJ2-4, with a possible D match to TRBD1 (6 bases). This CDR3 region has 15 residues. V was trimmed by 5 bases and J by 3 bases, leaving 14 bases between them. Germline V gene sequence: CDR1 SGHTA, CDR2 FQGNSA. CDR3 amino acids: CASSLNRDGKNIQYF. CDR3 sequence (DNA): TGTGCCAGCAGCCTTAACAGGGACGGCAAAAACATTCAGTACTTC. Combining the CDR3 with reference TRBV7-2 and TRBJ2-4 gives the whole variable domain GAGVSQSPSNKVTEKGKDVELRCDPISGHTALYWYRQSLGQGLEFLIYFQGNSAPDKSGLPSDRFSAERTGGSVSTLTIQRTQQEDSAVYLCASSLNRDGKNIQYFGAGTRLSVL.

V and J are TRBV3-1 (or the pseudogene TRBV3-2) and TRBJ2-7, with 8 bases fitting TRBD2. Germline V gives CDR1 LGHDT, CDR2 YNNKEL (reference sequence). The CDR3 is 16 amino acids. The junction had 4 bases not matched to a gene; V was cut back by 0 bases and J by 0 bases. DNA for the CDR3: TGTGCCAGCAGCCAAGATGACAGCGGGAGCTCCTACGAGCAGTACTTC. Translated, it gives CASSQDDSGSSYEQYF.